What follows are 31 T cell receptor beta chains derived from one specimen sequenced in a study of T cell changes during pregnancy in multiple sclerosis (dated by TCRdb to the late 2010s). Library preparation used the immunoSEQ multiplex PCR assay. Held by TCRdb, this immuneACCESS table contains in-frame sequences only and omits some clones. Under half of the omission traces to an unresolved V gene where checked; the cause of the rest is unknown. In this sample the table shows 60,000 or so clones, about 89% of which occur a single time. The top ten clonotypes cover 2.5% to 3% of the sample. The material was peripheral blood, obtained in the first trimester of pregnancy. Every receptor here comes from a female donor with multiple sclerosis, enrolled in a pregnancy study.

The chain recombines TRBV6-6 with TRBJ2-1, with TRBD1 as a possible D gene (5 bases). The CDR3 contains 11 residues. Germline loops: CDR1 MNHNY, CDR2 SVGAGI (reference sequence). The ends were cut back, 5 bases at V and 7 bases at J, with 6 bases in the middle. CDR3 coding DNA: TGTGCCAGCAGTGCAGGGAATGAGCAGTTCTTC. The encoded protein is CASSAGNEQFF.

This clone was counted once. The gene calls are TRBV6-5 and TRBJ1-1, with D possibly being TRBD1 (5 bases). CDR3 length equals 16 residues. The ends were cut back, 0 bases at V and 4 bases at J, with 15 bases in the middle. Germline CDR1 MNHEY, CDR2 SVGAGI. For the CDR3, the DNA is TGTGCCAGCAGTTACTCTAAGGGGTGGTTTGGCACTGAAGCTTTCTTT. It specifies CASSYSKGWFGTEAFF.

The J gene is TRBJ1-1, the V gene TRBV27; D remains unclear. The CDR3 sequence is 12 residues long. V lost 2 bases to trimming and J lost 5 bases, with 6 bases between them. Germline V CDR1 and CDR2: MNHEY, SMNVEV (reference sequence). The CDR3 coding sequence is TGTGCCAGCAGTTTACGGGGAACTGAAGCTTTCTTT. This codes for CASSLRGTEAFF.

The V gene is TRBV21-1, the J gene TRBJ2-7; the table's D call, TRBD1, was not checked against the DNA. TRBV21-1 is termed a pseudogene. The CDR3 consists of 13 residues. In DNA form, the CDR3 reads TGTGCCAGCCAATGGACAGCTGCCTACGAGCAGTACTTC. Its translation: CASQWTAAYEQYF.

The chain links TRBV27 to TRBJ2-7; 10 nucleotides line up with TRBD1. The V gene end was trimmed by 6 bases and the J gene end by 4 bases; junction bases not matched to a gene: 6. Germline lookup yields CDR1 MNHEY and CDR2 SMNVEV (reference sequence). This CDR3 contains 14 residues. The CDR3 DNA reads as TGTGCCAGCAGCCGGGACAGGGGACCATACGAGCAGTACTTC. Its protein is CASSRDRGPYEQYF.

The chain joins TRBV30 to TRBJ2-5; a weak D match, TRBD1 (5 bases). Germline V gene data show CDR1 as GTSNPN and CDR2 as SVGIG (reference sequence). There are 13 residues in the CDR3. Trimming removed 0 bases from V and 5 bases from J, with 10 bases in between. The CDR3 loop reads CAWSVAGWETQYF. DNA of the CDR3: TGTGCCTGGAGTGTAGCAGGGTGGGAGACCCAGTACTTC.

V usage is TRBV11-2 and J usage is TRBJ1-1; no definite D call. Trimming left V 3 bases short and J 1 base short, with 12 bases between. Germline V gene sequence: CDR1 SGHAT, CDR2 FQNNGV. CDR3 length equals 15 residues. Here the CDR3 reads CASSLGTSGNTEAFF. The CDR3 bases are TGTGCCAGCAGCTTGGGTACGTCGGGGAACACTGAAGCTTTCTTT.

V usage is TRBV18 and J usage is TRBJ1-3; 10 nucleotides line up with TRBD1. CDR1 KGHSH and CDR2 LQKENI come from the germline V gene. This CDR3 has 18 amino acids. V lost 6 bases to trimming and J lost 0 bases; unmatched junction nucleotides: 11. The CDR3 is CASSQTQTGGASGNTIYF. CDR3 nucleotide sequence: TGTGCCAGCTCGCAAACCCAGACAGGGGGCGCCTCTGGAAACACCATATATTTT.

The chain recombines TRBV15 with TRBJ2-5; a possible D gene is TRBD2 (5 bases). The germline V gene has CDR1 LNHNV and CDR2 YYDKDF (reference sequence). Trimming left V 0 bases short and J 5 bases short, with 10 bases between. The CDR3 sequence is 14 residues long. CDR3 loop: CATSREGELETQYF. CDR3 sequence (DNA): TGTGCCACCAGCAGAGAGGGAGAACTTGAGACCCAGTACTTC.

DNA for the CDR3: TGCAGCGTTATGACAGGGTCCCCCTCCTACGAGCAGTACTTC. The encoded protein is CSVMTGSPSYEQYF. V is TRBV29-1 and J is TRBJ2-7, with 7 bases identical to TRBD1. The CDR3 sequence is 14 residues long. V lost 5 bases, J lost 0 bases, and 7 bases stayed unmatched. Germline assignment: CDR1 SQVTM and CDR2 ANQGSEA.

The CDR3 protein is CASSVGGLQSGETQYF. The CDR3 DNA reads TGTGCCAGCAGCGTAGGCGGTTTGCAGTCCGGGGAGACCCAGTACTTC. The rearrangement uses TRBV9 and TRBJ2-5; D is ambiguous. V lost 0 bases and J lost 5, with 17 bases in between. This CDR3 has 16 amino acids. Germline assignment: CDR1 SGDLS and CDR2 YYNGEE. The whole variable domain, filled in from reference TRBV9 and TRBJ2-5, reads DSGVTQTPKHLITATGQRVTLRCSPRSGDLSVYWYQQSLDQGLQFLIQYYNGEERAKGNILERFSAQQFPDLHSELNLSSLELGDSALYFCASSVGGLQSGETQYFGPGTRLLVL.

This clone has a handful of counts. The J gene is TRBJ1-1, the V gene TRBV30; D gene ambiguous. The V gene lost 1 base and the J gene lost 3 bases, with 15 bases spanning the gap. Germline values: CDR1 GTSNPN, CDR2 SVGIG (reference sequence). CDR3 size: 15 residues. The CDR3 spells CAWSEAYRDYTEAFF. In DNA form, the CDR3 reads TGTGCCTGGAGTGAAGCCTACAGAGATTACACTGAAGCTTTCTTT.

This chain links TRBV7-3 with TRBJ2-1, with 7 bases matching TRBD1. The CDR3 runs 15 residues. Looked up from germline, CDR1 is SGHTA and CDR2 is FQGTGA. J gave up 10 bases and V 5 bases, and 14 bases lay outside the gene matches. The CDR3 DNA reads TGTGCCAGCAGCCCCCACCCGGACAGGTCCCGGGAGCAGTTCTTC. Translated: CASSPHPDRSREQFF.

This sequence joins TRBV19 and TRBJ2-1; TRBD2 matches 9 bases. Trimming cost V 5 bases and J 8 bases; bases outside gene matches: 10. Germline CDR1 is LNHDA and CDR2 is SQIVND (reference sequence). The CDR3 runs to 15 residues. The CDR3 sequence is CASSRGGGAVYEQFF. The CDR3 nucleotides are TGTGCCAGTAGTCGCGGCGGGGGGGCCGTTTATGAGCAGTTCTTC.

The CDR3 reads CASSYSGWANTEAFF. The CDR3 nucleotides read TGTGCCAGCAGTTACTCAGGTTGGGCGAACACTGAAGCTTTCTTT. V gene TRBV6-5 combines with J gene TRBJ1-1; no firm D call. V lost 0 bases and J lost 1, with 9 bases in between. The CDR3 runs to 15 residues. CDR1 and CDR2 (germline): MNHEY, SVGAGI.

Here the CDR3 DNA reads TGCGCCAGCAGCTTGGGGACTACCGGCACAGATACGCAGTATTTT. Translation: CASSLGTTGTDTQYF. The rearrangement uses TRBV5-1 and TRBJ2-3, with D perhaps matching TRBD2 (6 bases). Looked up from germline, CDR1 is SGHRS and CDR2 is YFSETQ. V was trimmed by 0 bases and J by 1 base, leaving 9 bases between them. The CDR3 totals 15 residues.

J is TRBJ2-3 and V is TRBV4-1, with a weak D call TRBD2 (6 bases). V lost 1 base to trimming and J lost 2 bases, with 13 bases between them. This CDR3 is 16 amino acids long. Germline-derived CDR1 and CDR2 are MGHRA and YSYEKL. CDR3: CASSQGSAGHTDTQYF. For the CDR3, the DNA is TGCGCCAGCAGCCAAGGTTCAGCGGGCCACACAGATACGCAGTATTTT.

The V call is TRBV6-1, the J call TRBJ1-5; unclear D gene. The germline V and J ends were trimmed by 6 bases and 7 bases, with 13 bases remaining between them. Looked up from germline, CDR1 is MNHNS and CDR2 is SASEGT. This CDR3 region has 13 residues. This CDR3 is CASRSYTGQPQHF. CDR3 bases: TGTGCCAGCAGGTCCTATACGGGGCAGCCCCAGCATTTT.

The genes are TRBV6-1 and TRBJ1-5, with 10 bases fitting TRBD1. The CDR3 is 15 residues long. V was pared by 7 bases and J by 1 base, with 4 bases of the junction left unmatched. Per germline, CDR1 MNHNS and CDR2 SASEGT. The CDR3 spells CASIRDRGSNQPQHF. CDR3 DNA sequence: TGTGCCAGCATCCGGGACAGGGGAAGCAATCAGCCCCAGCATTTT.

This chain joins TRBV5-1 and TRBJ1-1, with a weak D call TRBD1 (5 bases). The CDR3 contains 13 residues. CDR1 is SGHRS, CDR2 YFSETQ, per germline. With 6 bases removed from V and 8 bases from J, the gap between germline ends came to 17 bases. The CDR3 DNA sequence: TGCGCCAGCACTTCCCAAGGGGATAGGGAAGCTTTCTTT. It yields the protein CASTSQGDREAFF.

The gene calls are TRBV18 and TRBJ2-7, with 9 bases identical to TRBD2. Losses at the gene ends were 5 bases for V and 1 base for J; bases not matched to a gene: 6. In germline, CDR1 is KGHSH, CDR2 LQKENI. The CDR3 consists of 15 residues. The CDR3 sequence is CASSYRSGSSYEQYF. CDR3 coding DNA: TGTGCCAGCTCATACCGTAGCGGGAGTTCCTACGAGCAGTACTTC.

The chain couples TRBV9 to TRBJ1-1, with TRBD1 identical over 12 bases. V dropped 0 bases and J dropped 11; count of bases not matched to a gene: 5. The CDR3 totals 14 residues. CDR1 and CDR2 from the germline V gene are SGDLS and YYNGEE. CDR3 in DNA: TGTGCCAGCAGCGTAGAGGGGACAGGGGGCTCTGCTTTCTTT. Its translation: CASSVEGTGGSAFF.

The gene calls are TRBV6-1 and TRBJ2-3; TRBD2 matches at 14 bases. J gave up 4 bases and V 4 bases, and 4 bases lay outside the gene matches. Germline values: CDR1 MNHNS, CDR2 SASEGT. The CDR3 length is 16 residues. The CDR3 spells CASSAGLAGGADTQYF. The CDR3 nucleotides are TGTGCCAGCAGTGCCGGACTAGCGGGGGGCGCAGATACGCAGTATTTT.

The V and J genes are TRBV6-5 and TRBJ1-1; tentative D call: TRBD1 (6 bases). Germline CDR1 reads MNHEY; CDR2 reads SVGAGI. This CDR3 contains 15 residues. The germline V and J ends were trimmed by 2 bases and 3 bases, with 13 bases remaining between them. Written as DNA, the CDR3 is TGTGCCAGCAGTTACGAGGACAGTCTGTACACTGAAGCTTTCTTT. Amino acid sequence: CASSYEDSLYTEAFF.

The V call is TRBV4-3, the J call TRBJ2-3; D is uncertain. Germline CDR1 and CDR2: LGHNA and YSLEER. The CDR3 consists of 19 residues. Trimming stripped 2 bases from V and 4 bases from J, with 25 bases between. The CDR3 DNA is TGCGCCAGCAGCCAAAAACCCCGCGGTAACAACCTAGTCTCAGATACGCAGTATTTT. Translation: CASSQKPRGNNLVSDTQYF.

V is TRBV5-1 and J is TRBJ1-1, with 7 bases matching TRBD1. CDR1 is SGHRS, CDR2 YFSETQ, per germline. CDR3 length equals 18 residues. The V segment lost 4 bases and the J segment 0 bases; nucleotides outside the gene matches: 15. The CDR3 is CASSKNPGQTNMNTEAFF. The CDR3 nucleotides read TGCGCCAGCAGCAAAAACCCGGGACAGACGAACATGAACACTGAAGCTTTCTTT.

As DNA, the CDR3 is TGTGCCAGCAGCCCCGGGGGTGAAAAACTGTTTTTT. Its translation is CASSPGGEKLFF. The rearrangement joins TRBV7-9 to TRBJ1-4; TRBD1 might be the D (5 bases). The germline V gene has CDR1 SEHNR and CDR2 FQNEAQ (reference sequence). There are 12 residues in the CDR3. V gave up 5 bases and J gave up 7 bases, with 8 bases separating them.

This clone has a single count. The chain combines TRBV2 with TRBJ1-3, with D possibly TRBD1 on 6 matching bases. The germline V gene encodes CDR1 SNHLY and CDR2 FYNNEI. V was trimmed by 5 bases and J by 2 bases, leaving 10 bases between them. This CDR3 comprises 14 residues. Here the CDR3 reads CASSSQGTGNTIYF. Written as DNA, the CDR3 is TGTGCCAGCAGTTCGCAGGGGACTGGAAACACCATATATTTT. The complete variable domain, with remaining parts taken from reference TRBV2 and TRBJ1-3, reads EPEVTQTPSHQVTQMGQEVILRCVPISNHLYFYWYRQILGQKVEFLVSFYNNEISEKSEIFDDQFSVERPDGSNFTLKIRSTKLEDSAMYFCASSSQGTGNTIYFGEGSWLTVV.

The gene calls are TRBV2 and TRBJ2-5; TRBD2 is a possible D gene (6 bases). The CDR3 sequence is 14 residues long. V was trimmed by 5 bases and J by 9 bases, leaving 19 bases between them. The germline gives CDR1 SNHLY, CDR2 FYNNEI. The CDR3 here is CASSSRTGGGSQYF. CDR3 bases: TGTGCCAGCAGTTCCCGGACCGGTGGAGGGTCCCAGTACTTC.

This clone was found once. V gene TRBV7-3 combines with J gene TRBJ2-1; TRBD2 agrees at 9 bases. Trimming removed 6 bases from V and 4 bases from J; junction bases left unmatched: 7. CDR3 length: 15 amino acids. Germline lookup yields CDR1 SGHTA and CDR2 FQGTGA. In nucleotides, the CDR3 is TGTGCCAGCAGACCCAGCGGGGGGTTGTACAATGAGCAGTTCTTC. It yields the protein CASRPSGGLYNEQFF.

The V gene is TRBV5-1, the J gene TRBJ2-5; 7 bases are a match to TRBD2. Germline CDR1 is SGHRS and CDR2 is YFSETQ. There are 16 residues in the CDR3. V shed 1 base and J 4 bases; nucleotides not matched to a gene: 10. The CDR3 region has the DNA TGCGCCAGCAGCTTGTCGGGGCAGGGCGGGGGAGAGACCCAGTACTTC. Translating gives CASSLSGQGGGETQYF.